This T cell receptor beta chain originates from a study of naive and memory T cell subsets. Study outcomes and limitations: In CD4 and CD8 cells, diversity dropped from naive through EMRA. Naive repertoires, especially CD8, held a few larger clonotypes, possibly memory cells re-expressing CD45RA.

Both TRBC1 and TRBC2 were covered by a beta constant-region primer of two equimolar oligonucleotides. The ligated cDNA underwent four PCR rounds using SP2 and nested alpha and beta constant-region primers. TCRdb independently ran MiXCR on the UMI-ligation and nested PCR reads; one entry per CDR3 protein. Among about 90,000 distinct CDR3 sequences listed, approximately 11% were seen once. The ends were cut back, 5 bases at V and 4 bases at J, with 3 bases in the middle. The length of the CDR3 is 11 residues. This clonotype has ten or more counts. Its specificity is unknown. This chain uses TRBV12-3 or TRBV12-4 with TRBJ2-1, with unresolved D. This clonotype was sampled from a human donor in good health. The sample consisted of naive CD4+ T cells from blood. DNA of the CDR3: TGTGCCAGCAGTACATACAATGAGCAGTTCTTC. Its translation is CASSTYNEQFF.